This TCR beta chain was observed in a study of B cell selection in AIRE deficiency. Whole-study results and caveats: Healthy donors alone shared 31.6% of 3,500 to 4,500 Treg sequences; patients alone approximately 9.3%. Around 33% of healthy-donor shared Treg TCRbeta sequences appeared in patient Tconv cells. Shared Treg sequences were biased toward short CDR3s with few non-templated nucleotide insertions.

The sorted conventional CD4 T cells were gated as CD4+CD127+. About this clone: What it binds is not known.

Trimming took off 2 bases at V and 0 bases at J, with 11 bases between the two ends. Germline CDR1 LNHDA, CDR2 SQIVND (reference sequence). This CDR3 contains 15 residues. TCRdb's copy holds only in-frame clones and misses some; the assay was immunoSEQ multiplex PCR. The top ten hold around 0.22% of the sample, which has tens of thousands of clones, roughly 96% seen once. The chain couples TRBV19 to TRBJ2-7, with a possible D match to TRBD2 (6 bases). This TCR was recovered from a human donor in good health. The sequencing input was CD4+CD127+ conventional T cells sorted from PBMCs. CDR3 region: CASSIYQGGSYEQYF. CDR3 nucleotides: TGTGCCAGTAGTATATACCAGGGAGGCTCCTACGAGCAGTACTTC.